This T cell receptor (beta chain) originates from a study of blood T cell repertoires in COVID-19. Study summary: COVID-19 samples from acute and convalescent phases originated in the United States, Italy and Spain. Sample material is recorded as cDNA or gDNA derived from T cells, B-cell-depleted T cells, or PBMCs.

Original methodology: Quantification of nucleated cells was approximated via reference gene primer amplification. Libraries were prepared by immunoSEQ multiplex PCR; TCRdb keeps only in-frame clonotypes and omits some of them. That table gives V, J and clone size, and the DNA gave D and trimming. The data contain 100,000 to 150,000 clones, roughly four fifths of them singletons. CDR3 size: 13 residues. V lost 8 bases and J 0 bases, leaving 10 bases between the germline ends. The V and J genes are TRBV12-3 or TRBV12-4 and TRBJ1-1; the D is unclear. The sample was peripheral blood. The source is a man aged 55 to 70 with acute or convalescent COVID-19. The CDR3 nucleotides are TGTGCCAGCGAGCGGCCTATGAACACTGAAGCTTTCTTT. It specifies CASERPMNTEAFF.